This T cell receptor (beta chain) was identified in a study of T cell clonotyping in hematopoietic cell transplantation. Here immunoSEQ multiplex PCR was the method, and the copy in TCRdb shows in-frame clones only, minus some. Found here are about 45,000 clones, around 94% of them singletons; the top ten hold about 0.8%. CDR1 SGDLS and CDR2 YYNGEE come from the germline V gene. This CDR3 contains 12 residues. V was cut by 3 bases and J by 9 bases, with 10 bases left in between. Whole-study findings and limits: Without cell sorting, CD4 versus CD8 contributions remain unresolved. Broader posttransplant TCR repertoire diversity was predicted by graft donor and pretransplant recipient Inverse Simpson Index values.

This clone appeared once. Its matching antigen is unknown. Sample: peripheral blood mononuclear cells. This receptor was taken from a woman in her forties or fifties in good health. Some clones in this sample may be carry-over from other donors' samples. The chain is built from TRBV9 and TRBJ2-1; D is undetermined. CDR3 nucleotide sequence: TGTGCCAGCAGCGCAGCCGTTGGTGAGCAGTTCTTC. This sequence encodes CASSAAVGEQFF.